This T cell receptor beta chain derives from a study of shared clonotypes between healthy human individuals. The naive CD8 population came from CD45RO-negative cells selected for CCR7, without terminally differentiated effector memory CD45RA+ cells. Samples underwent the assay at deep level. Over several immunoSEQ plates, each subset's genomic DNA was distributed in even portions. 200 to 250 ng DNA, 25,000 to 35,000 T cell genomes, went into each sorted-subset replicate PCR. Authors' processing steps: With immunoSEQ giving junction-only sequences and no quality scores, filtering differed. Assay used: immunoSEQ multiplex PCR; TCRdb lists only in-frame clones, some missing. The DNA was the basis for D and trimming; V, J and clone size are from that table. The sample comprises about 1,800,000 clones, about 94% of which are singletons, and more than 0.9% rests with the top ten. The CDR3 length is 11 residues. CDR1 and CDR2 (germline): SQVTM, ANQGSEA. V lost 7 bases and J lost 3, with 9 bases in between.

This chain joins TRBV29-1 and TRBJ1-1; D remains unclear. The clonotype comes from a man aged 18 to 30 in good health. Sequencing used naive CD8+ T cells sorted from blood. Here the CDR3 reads CSGHRDTEAFF. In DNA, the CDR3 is TGCAGCGGCCACCGGGACACTGAAGCTTTCTTT.